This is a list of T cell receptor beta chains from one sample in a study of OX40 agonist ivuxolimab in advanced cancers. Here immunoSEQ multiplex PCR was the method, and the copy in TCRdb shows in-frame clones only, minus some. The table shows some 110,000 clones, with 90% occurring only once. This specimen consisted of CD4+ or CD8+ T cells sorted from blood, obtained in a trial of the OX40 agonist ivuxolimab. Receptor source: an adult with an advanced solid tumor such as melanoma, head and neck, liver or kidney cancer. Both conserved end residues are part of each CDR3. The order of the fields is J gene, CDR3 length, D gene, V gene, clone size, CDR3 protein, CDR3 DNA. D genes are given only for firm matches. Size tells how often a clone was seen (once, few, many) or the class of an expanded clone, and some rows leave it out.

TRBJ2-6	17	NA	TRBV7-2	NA	CASSLQAGVAGANVLTF	TGTGCCAGCAGCTTACAGGCAGGGGTGGCTGGGGCCAACGTCCTGACTTTC
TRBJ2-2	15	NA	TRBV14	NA	CASSQDPWDTGELFF	TGTGCCAGCAGCCAAGATCCCTGGGACACCGGGGAGCTGTTTTTT
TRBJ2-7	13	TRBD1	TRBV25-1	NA	CATTRDSSYEQYF	TGTGCCACCACCCGGGACAGTTCCTACGAGCAGTACTTC
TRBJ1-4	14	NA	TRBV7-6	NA	CASSLARTDEKLFF	TGTGCCAGCAGCTTAGCCCGGACAGATGAAAAACTGTTTTTT
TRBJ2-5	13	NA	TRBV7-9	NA	CASRATGEETQYF	TGTGCCAGCAGAGCCACGGGGGAAGAGACCCAGTACTTC
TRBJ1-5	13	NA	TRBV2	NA	CASSEEQSQPQHF	TGTGCCAGCAGTGAAGAACAGTCCCAGCCCCAGCATTTT
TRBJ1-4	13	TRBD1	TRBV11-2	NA	CASSYGQGEKLFF	TGTGCCAGCAGCTACGGACAGGGTGAAAAACTGTTTTTT
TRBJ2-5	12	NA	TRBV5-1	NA	CASRKNQETQYF	TGCGCCAGCAGAAAAAACCAAGAGACCCAGTACTTC
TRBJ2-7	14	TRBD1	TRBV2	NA	CASSEGDRQYEQYF	TGTGCCAGCAGTGAAGGGGACAGGCAGTACGAGCAGTACTTC
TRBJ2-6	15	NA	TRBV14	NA	CASSQVVAGANVLTF	TGTGCCAGCAGCCAAGTTGTGGCTGGGGCCAACGTCCTGACTTTC
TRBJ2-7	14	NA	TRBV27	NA	CASSSGDLYGEQYF	TGTGCCAGCAGTTCCGGTGATTTATATGGGGAGCAGTACTTC
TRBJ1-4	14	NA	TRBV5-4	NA	CASSLGSENEKLFF	TGTGCCAGCAGCCTGGGAAGCGAGAATGAAAAACTGTTTTTT
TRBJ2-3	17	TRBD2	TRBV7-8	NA	CASSLASGRGGTDTQYF	TGTGCCAGCAGCTTGGCGTCTGGGCGGGGGGGCACAGATACGCAGTATTTT
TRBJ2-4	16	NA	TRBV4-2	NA	CASSQETELAKNIQYF	TGTGCCAGCAGCCAAGAAACGGAGCTAGCCAAAAACATTCAGTACTTC
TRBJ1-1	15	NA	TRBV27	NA	CASSSQRTGNTEAFF	TGTGCCAGCAGTTCCCAGCGCACAGGGAACACTGAAGCTTTCTTT
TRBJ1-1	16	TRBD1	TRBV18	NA	CASSPRGEGASTEAFF	TGTGCCAGCTCACCACGGGGAGAGGGGGCGAGCACTGAAGCTTTCTTT
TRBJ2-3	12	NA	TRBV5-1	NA	CASSSSGDTQYF	TGCGCCAGCAGCTCCTCGGGAGATACGCAGTATTTT
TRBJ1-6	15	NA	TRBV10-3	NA	CAISESGGFGSPLHF	TGTGCCATCAGTGAGTCGGGGGGGTTTGGTTCACCCCTCCACTTT
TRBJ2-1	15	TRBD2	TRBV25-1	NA	CASSRRGAGDNEQFF	TGTGCCAGCAGTAGGCGGGGAGCGGGGGACAATGAGCAGTTCTTC
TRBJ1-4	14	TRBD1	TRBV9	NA	CASSTQGAGEKLFF	TGTGCCAGCAGCACTCAGGGGGCGGGTGAAAAACTGTTTTTT
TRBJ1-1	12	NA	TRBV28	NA	CASRYSGAGAFF	TGTGCCAGCAGATACAGCGGGGCAGGAGCTTTCTTT
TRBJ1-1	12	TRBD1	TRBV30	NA	CAEQGGTTEAFF	TGTGCCGAACAGGGGGGTACCACTGAAGCTTTCTTT
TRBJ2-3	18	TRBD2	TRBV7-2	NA	CASSFNPLAGGGADTQYF	TGTGCCAGCAGCTTCAACCCGCTAGCGGGGGGGGGCGCAGATACGCAGTATTTT
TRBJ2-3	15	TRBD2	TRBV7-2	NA	CASSLRGGSADTQYF	TGTGCCAGCAGCTTACGCGGGGGGAGCGCAGATACGCAGTATTTT
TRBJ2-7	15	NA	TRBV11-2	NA	CASSLDLDRVYEQYF	TGTGCCAGCAGCTTAGATCTGGACAGAGTCTACGAGCAGTACTTC
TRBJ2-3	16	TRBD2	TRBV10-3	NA	CATRLAGGAIADTQYF	TGTGCCACGCGACTAGCGGGGGGGGCAATAGCAGATACGCAGTATTTT
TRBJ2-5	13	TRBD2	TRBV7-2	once	CASRSGGAETQYF	TGTGCCAGCAGGAGCGGGGGGGCGGAGACCCAGTACTTC
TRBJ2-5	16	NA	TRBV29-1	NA	CSVVRQPGPMAETQYF	TGCAGCGTTGTTCGCCAACCGGGCCCGATGGCAGAGACCCAGTACTTC
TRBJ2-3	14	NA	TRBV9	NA	CASSLSASTDTQYF	TGTGCCAGCAGCCTCAGTGCAAGCACAGATACGCAGTATTTT
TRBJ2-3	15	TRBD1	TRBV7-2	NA	CASSSGGQGADTQYF	TGTGCCAGCAGCTCTGGGGGACAGGGGGCGGATACGCAGTATTTT
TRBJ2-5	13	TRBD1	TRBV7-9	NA	CASSATGGETQYF	TGTGCCAGCAGCGCAACAGGGGGAGAGACCCAGTACTTC
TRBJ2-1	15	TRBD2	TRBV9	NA	CASSGTPSGGISQFF	TGTGCCAGCAGCGGGACTCCTAGCGGGGGGATTTCACAGTTCTTC
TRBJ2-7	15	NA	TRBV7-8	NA	CASSLRAFLNYEQYF	TGTGCCAGCAGCTTACGAGCCTTCTTGAACTACGAGCAGTACTTC
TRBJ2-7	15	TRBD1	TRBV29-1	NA	CSVAGSDRTRYEQYF	TGCAGCGTTGCCGGCTCGGACAGGACCCGCTACGAGCAGTACTTC
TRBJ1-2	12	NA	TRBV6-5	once	CASTGRTYGYTF	TGTGCCAGCACGGGCAGGACCTATGGCTACACCTTC
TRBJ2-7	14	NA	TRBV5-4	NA	CASSPQISTHEQYF	TGTGCCAGCAGCCCACAAATAAGCACGCACGAGCAGTACTTC
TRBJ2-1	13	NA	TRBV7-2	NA	CASSAGTFNEQFF	TGTGCCAGCAGCGCCGGGACTTTCAATGAGCAGTTCTTC
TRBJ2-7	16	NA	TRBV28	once	CASSLFGPPGGYEQYF	TGTGCCAGCAGTTTATTTGGGCCCCCTGGAGGGTACGAGCAGTACTTC
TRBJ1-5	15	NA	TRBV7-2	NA	CASSLVSGKIQPQHF	TGTGCCAGCAGCTTAGTCTCAGGGAAGATTCAGCCCCAGCATTTT
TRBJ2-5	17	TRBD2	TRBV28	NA	CASSLWTSGAGGETQYF	TGTGCCAGCAGTTTATGGACTAGCGGGGCCGGGGGGGAGACCCAGTACTTC
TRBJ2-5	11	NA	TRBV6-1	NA	CASSEPWAQYF	TGTGCCAGCAGTGAACCCTGGGCCCAGTACTTC
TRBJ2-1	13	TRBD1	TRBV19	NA	CASRDRGGNEQFF	TGTGCCAGTAGAGACAGGGGGGGCAATGAGCAGTTCTTC
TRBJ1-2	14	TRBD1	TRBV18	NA	CASSPQGANYGYTF	TGTGCCAGCTCACCACAGGGGGCGAACTATGGCTACACCTTC
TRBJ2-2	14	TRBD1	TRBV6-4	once	CASRPQGAVGELFF	TGTGCCAGCAGGCCCCAGGGGGCAGTCGGGGAGCTGTTTTTT
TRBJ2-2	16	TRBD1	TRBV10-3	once	CAISEPQGSGTGELFF	TGTGCCATCAGTGAGCCACAGGGGTCCGGTACCGGGGAGCTGTTTTTT
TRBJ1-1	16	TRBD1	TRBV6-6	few	CASSSTRGRGMTEAFF	TGTGCCAGCAGTTCTACCCGTGGCAGGGGGATGACTGAAGCTTTCTTT
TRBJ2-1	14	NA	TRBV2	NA	CASSSGLNRNEQFF	TGTGCCAGCAGCTCCGGACTAAACCGGAATGAGCAGTTCTTC
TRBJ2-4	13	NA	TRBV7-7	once	CASGPKVKNIQYF	TGTGCCAGCGGCCCTAAAGTCAAAAACATTCAGTACTTC
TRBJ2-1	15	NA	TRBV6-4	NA	CASSPTPGTSGEQFF	TGTGCCAGCAGTCCCACGCCCGGGACATCGGGTGAGCAGTTCTTC
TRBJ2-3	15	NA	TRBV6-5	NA	CASSYSGLPTDTQYF	TGTGCCAGCAGTTACTCGGGACTGCCCACAGATACGCAGTATTTT
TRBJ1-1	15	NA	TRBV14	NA	CASSRSRDMNTEAFF	TGTGCCAGCAGCCGCTCCAGGGATATGAACACTGAAGCTTTCTTT
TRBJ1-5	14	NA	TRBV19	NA	CASSKGGDPVPQHF	TGTGCCAGTAGTAAAGGCGGGGACCCAGTACCCCAGCATTTT
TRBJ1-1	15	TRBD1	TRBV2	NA	CASSDRTGGNTEAFF	TGTGCCAGCAGTGACCGGACAGGGGGCAACACTGAAGCTTTCTTT